This is a list of T cell receptor beta chains from one sample in a study of long-term antiretroviral therapy in people with HIV. TCRdb keeps only in-frame clones here, not all; method: immunoSEQ multiplex PCR. The repertoire consists of approximately 29,000 clones, with over 75% occurring once and the leading ten covering about 4.5%. Sample: unsorted PBMCs, taken 5 to 5.5 years after starting antiretroviral therapy. Receptors originate from a middle-aged woman with HIV. CDR3s leave out the opening cysteine and the closing phenylalanine or tryptophan.

TRBV13	TRBJ2-7	ASSYTRDRYEQY
TRBV5-4	TRBJ2-5	ASSPGAGGPVETQY
TRBV5-4	TRBJ1-3	ASSQDSFSGNTIY
TRBV7-9	TRBJ2-2	ASSRTGTSGTGELF
TRBV7-8	TRBJ2-3	ASSATSGGRADTQY
TRBV5-1	TRBJ2-5	ASSRETGGPQETQY
TRBV5-4	TRBJ2-7	ASSLGGQGLLSSYEQY
TRBV6-5	TRBJ1-1	ASSNRNTEAF
TRBV13	TRBJ2-5	ASSLGTGYQETQY
TRBV7-9	TRBJ2-7	ASSLVGVTGHEQY
TRBV5-1	TRBJ2-7	ASRPNNPSYEQY
TRBV9	TRBJ1-2	ASSLGQRNYGYT
TRBV7-2	TRBJ2-2	ASSPYGTRSGELF
TRBV6-6	TRBJ2-2	ASSYRGTGELF
TRBV5-6	TRBJ1-5	ASSQGDVNQPQH
TRBV10-1	TRBJ2-2	ASRVGQAGDTGELF
TRBV13	TRBJ1-6	ASSLGDRDNSPLH
TRBV5-8	TRBJ1-5	ASSLGTNSNQPQH
TRBV6-5	TRBJ2-5	ASSAGDRETQY
TRBV19	TRBJ2-7	ASSISSGEFYEQY
TRBV27	TRBJ2-7	ASSLSSGDRRQY
TRBV25-1	TRBJ1-4	ASSYGTGATNEKLF
TRBV29-1	TRBJ2-3	SASQLAGSTDTQY
TRBV5-4	TRBJ2-5	ASSLEGVRETQY
TRBV10-1	TRBJ1-5	ASSSTGTGPYSNQPQH
TRBV29-1	TRBJ2-7	SVEASWSSYEQY
TRBV10-2	TRBJ2-7	ASSESGPGYEQY
TRBV4-1	TRBJ2-2	ASSQDPRTGNTGELF
TRBV7-8	TRBJ1-5	ASSADRYNQPQH
TRBV4-1	TRBJ2-3	ASSQDTGGVGDTQY
TRBV5-1	TRBJ2-3	ASSSGRTTSTDTQY
TRBV4-3	TRBJ2-5	ASSTRLGQTQY
TRBV5-1	TRBJ2-5	ASSLLGKETQY
TRBV25-1	TRBJ2-7	ASSRDYSSYEQY
TRBV25-1	TRBJ2-3	ASSLGLAGAADTQY
TRBV6-6	TRBJ1-2	ASSWSGGWRGYT
TRBV10-3	TRBJ1-5	AISENSAPYRNQPQH
TRBV7-8	TRBJ2-7	ASRVRELAVYEQY
TRBV7-7	TRBJ1-4	ASSPGTGPNEKLF
TRBV6-5	TRBJ2-3	AVTGDTDTQY
TRBV5-4	TRBJ2-5	ASSLGVWTTAIQETQY
TRBV29-1	TRBJ2-4	SIRGGPTQSIQY
TRBV30	TRBJ2-5	AWSLGAGQETQY
TRBV5-1	TRBJ1-1	ASSPRDWYTEAF
TRBV27	TRBJ1-1	ASSHRTGWGTEAF
TRBV6-5	TRBJ1-3	ASSSGVFSGNTIY
TRBV6-1	TRBJ1-6	ASSFDRGRDSPLH
TRBV5-6	TRBJ1-1	ASSLAAGMNTEAF
TRBV5-5	TRBJ1-2	ASSLDSGRYGYT
TRBV5-4	TRBJ2-3	ASRLAGTSTSTDTQY